Listed here are 15 T cell receptor beta chains from one sample, sequenced in a study of beta chain features in type 1 diabetes. Notes on the study in general: Among patients with Type 1 diabetes, TCRB CDR3s were moderately but significantly shorter in every one of the four CD4+ subsets.

These TCRs are of unknown antigen specificity. The whole isolated RNA underwent reverse transcription, so sequencing captured expressed TCRB transcripts. Only in-frame clones appear in the TCRdb table, and some are missing; sequencing was by immunoSEQ multiplex PCR. Among 500,000 to 650,000 clones listed, around 12% were seen once. Material: naive CD4+ T cells from blood. The receptors shown here come from a man aged 25-40 years with type 1 diabetes.

This clone came up a few times. This rearrangement joins TRBV7-9 to TRBJ2-1, with TRBD2 identical over 10 bases. Losses at the gene ends were 7 bases for V and 7 bases for J; bases not matched to a gene: 7. The germline V gene encodes CDR1 SEHNR and CDR2 FQNEAQ (reference sequence). This CDR3 is 14 amino acids long. CDR3 coding DNA: TGTGCCAGCACCCTTAGCGGGGGGACGAATGAGCAGTTCTTC. Protein product: CASTLSGGTNEQFF.

This clone was counted only a few times. The J gene is TRBJ1-1, the V gene TRBV29-1; D call uncertain. Trimming pared 0 bases from V and 3 bases from J, leaving 8 bases between. The V gene's germline CDR1 is SQVTM and CDR2 ANQGSEA. The CDR3 covers 13 residues. The DNA of the CDR3 is TGCAGCGTTGAAGAGCCCCATTACACTGAAGCTTTCTTT. Amino acids: CSVEEPHYTEAFF.

This sequence joins TRBV27 and TRBJ1-5, with D possibly being TRBD1 (5 bases). Trimming removed 2 bases from V and 3 bases from J, with 17 bases in between. The CDR3 is made up of 17 amino acids. CDR1 and CDR2 (germline): MNHEY, SMNVEV (reference sequence). DNA of the CDR3: TGTGCCAGCAGTTTAGGCTCGCAGGGCAGTAACAATCAGCCCCAGCATTTT. Protein sequence: CASSLGSQGSNNQPQHF.

This clone occurred a few times. V usage is TRBV6-5 and J usage is TRBJ2-6; no firm D call. Germline CDR1 reads MNHEY; CDR2 reads SVGAGI. Trimming cost V 6 bases and J 1 base, with 10 bases left between them. The CDR3 totals 15 residues. In nucleotides, the CDR3 is TGTGCCAGCAGGCCCGGGTTTTCTGGGGCCAACGTCCTGACTTTC. Translated, it gives CASRPGFSGANVLTF.

This clone was counted a few times. The chain combines TRBV7-9 with TRBJ2-2, with 7 bases matching TRBD1. The CDR3 is made up of 15 amino acids. Trimming removed 2 bases from V and 4 bases from J; junction bases left unmatched: 4. CDR1 is SEHNR and CDR2 is FQNEAQ in the germline V gene (reference sequence). The CDR3: CASSLTAGGTGELFF. The CDR3 nucleotides read TGTGCCAGCAGCTTAACGGCAGGGGGCACCGGGGAGCTGTTTTTT.

In this sample, this clone turned up a few times. The chain recombines TRBV11-2 with TRBJ2-3, with a weak D call TRBD1 (5 bases). Trimming left V 5 bases short and J 3 bases short, with 15 bases between. CDR3 length equals 15 residues. CDR1 and CDR2 from the germline V gene are SGHAT and FQNNGV. The CDR3 DNA reads as TGTGCCAGCAGCGTTAGCCCGCAGGGTACAGATACGCAGTATTTT. It encodes CASSVSPQGTDTQYF.

This clone was detected only a few times. The rearrangement links TRBV7-9 to TRBJ1-5; D remains unclear. CDR1 is SEHNR, CDR2 FQNEAQ, per germline (reference sequence). This CDR3 has 16 residues. Between the trimmed V and J ends, which lost 1 base and 6 bases, there was a span of 16 bases. The CDR3 DNA sequence: TGTGCCAGCAGCTTAGATTTGGGGTCGGTGAGTCAGCCCCAGCATTTT. Its translation: CASSLDLGSVSQPQHF.

J is TRBJ1-4 and V is TRBV11-2; 8 bases agree with TRBD1. The V gene's germline CDR1 is SGHAT and CDR2 FQNNGV. This CDR3 has 14 residues. The trim removed 1 base at V and 8 bases at J, leaving 3 bases unmatched. CDR3 protein: CASSLGTGYEKLFF. As DNA, the CDR3 is TGTGCCAGCAGCTTAGGGACAGGGTACGAAAAACTGTTTTTT.

This clone was seen a few times. This chain uses TRBV4-3 with TRBJ2-2, with 10 positions matching TRBD2. Looked up from germline, CDR1 is LGHNA and CDR2 is YSLEER. Trimming took 6 bases from V and 3 from J; bases not matched to a gene: 4. This CDR3 has 15 residues. This CDR3 reads CASRFGLADTGELFF. The DNA for the CDR3 is TGCGCCAGCAGGTTCGGACTAGCGGACACCGGGGAGCTGTTTTTT.

This clone was observed a single time. The chain combines TRBV6-5 with TRBJ1-1, with 8 bases identical to TRBD1. The V and J ends lost 2 bases and 4 bases, in that order; junction bases with no gene match: 3. In germline, CDR1 is MNHEY, CDR2 SVGAGI. This CDR3 is 14 amino acids long. The CDR3, as DNA: TGTGCCAGCAGTTACAACAGGGGGGGCACTGAAGCTTTCTTT. Residues: CASSYNRGGTEAFF.

V gene TRBV21-1 combines with J gene TRBJ1-3. TRBV21-1 is flagged as a pseudogene. The CDR3 has 15 amino acids. This chain's CDR3 is CASSKVGASGNTIYF. The CDR3 nucleotides are TGTGCCAGCAGCAAAGTCGGGGCCTCTGGAAACACCATATATTTT.

In its sample, this clone was seen a few times. The rearrangement links TRBV12-5 to TRBJ2-3, with D possibly TRBD1 on 5 matching bases. From germline, CDR1 is LGHNT and CDR2 FRNRAP. The CDR3 has 16 amino acids. The V and J ends lost 1 base and 1 base respectively, with 12 bases between them. The CDR3 coding sequence is TGTGCTAGTGGTTTGGGACAGACAGCCGGCACAGATACGCAGTATTTT. Amino acids: CASGLGQTAGTDTQYF.

The genes are TRBV5-1 and TRBJ2-6; TRBD1 aligns across 7 bases. The germline gives CDR1 SGHRS, CDR2 YFSETQ. There are 15 residues in the CDR3. Losses at the gene ends were 4 bases for V and 4 bases for J; bases not matched to a gene: 5. The CDR3 DNA reads as TGCGCCAGCAGCCAAGACAGGGCCGGGGCCAACGTCCTGACTTTC. Translating it yields CASSQDRAGANVLTF. The full variable domain, its missing parts supplied by reference TRBV5-1 and TRBJ2-6, is KAGVTQTPRYLIKTRGQQVTLSCSPISGHRSVSWYQQTPGQGLQFLFEYFSETQRNKGNFPGRFSGRQFSNSRSEMNVSTLELGDSALYLCASSQDRAGANVLTFGAGSRLTVL.

In this sample, this clone turned up a few times. The rearrangement links TRBV7-2 to TRBJ2-7; the D gene is possibly TRBD2 (6 bases). CDR1 SGHTA and CDR2 FQGNSA come from the germline V gene. The CDR3 has 13 residues. The V end was cut by 2 bases, the J end by 5 bases, with 10 bases between. The CDR3 DNA is TGTGCCAGCAGCTTAAATCGGAGGGACGAGCAGTACTTC. Its protein is CASSLNRRDEQYF.

CDR3 bases: TGTGCCAGCAGTATCTGGCGGAGAACTAACTATGGCTACACCTTC. Residues: CASSIWRRTNYGYTF. This sequence joins TRBV6-6 and TRBJ1-2; D unresolved. This CDR3 is 15 amino acids long. V was pared by 5 bases and J by 0 bases, with 13 bases between. CDR1 and CDR2 from the germline V gene are MNHNY and SVGAGI (reference sequence).